The rows below give T cell receptor beta chains drawn from one sample of a study of blood T cell repertoires in COVID-19. Assay: immunoSEQ multiplex PCR; the TCRdb copy retains only in-frame clones and omits some. The data contain 77,000 or so clones, about three quarters of them singletons. Sample: peripheral blood. These TCRs come from a woman of 80 years or more with active or convalescent COVID-19. The CDR3 runs from the conserved cysteine through the conserved F or W. D genes are given only for firm matches. Part of the rows lack a size; the others show once, few, many or a class for expanded clones.

cdr3_aa: CASSQSGLTTDTQYF
cdr3_nt: TGCGCCAGCAGCCAGAGCGGTCTCACCACAGATACGCAGTATTTT
v_call: TRBV4-1
clone_size: .
j_call: TRBJ2-3
d_call: .

cdr3_aa: CAWSPKGQLPGETQYF
cdr3_nt: TGTGCCTGGAGCCCAAAGGGACAGTTACCGGGAGAGACCCAGTACTTC
v_call: TRBV30
clone_size: .
j_call: TRBJ2-5
d_call: TRBD1

cdr3_aa: CASSQGSGGNYGYTF
cdr3_nt: TGTGCCAGCAGCCAAGGGTCAGGGGGCAATTATGGCTACACCTTC
v_call: TRBV3-1/TRBV3-2
clone_size: .
j_call: TRBJ1-2
d_call: TRBD1

cdr3_aa: CASSTSGLYEQYF
cdr3_nt: TGTGCCAGCAGTACTAGCGGACTCTACGAGCAGTACTTC
v_call: TRBV6-2/TRBV6-3
clone_size: .
j_call: TRBJ2-7
d_call: TRBD2

cdr3_aa: CSVTGGQKYTGELFF
cdr3_nt: TGCAGCGTCACCGGGGGACAGAAATACACCGGGGAGCTGTTTTTT
v_call: TRBV29-1
clone_size: .
j_call: TRBJ2-2
d_call: .

cdr3_aa: CASSLKGQQETQYF
cdr3_nt: TGTGCCAGCAGCTTAAAGGGACAGCAAGAGACCCAGTACTTC
v_call: TRBV7-9
clone_size: .
j_call: TRBJ2-5
d_call: TRBD1

cdr3_aa: CASGFGGLYEQYF
cdr3_nt: TGTGCCAGTGGATTCGGGGGGCTCTACGAGCAGTACTTC
v_call: TRBV11-2
clone_size: .
j_call: TRBJ2-7
d_call: .

cdr3_aa: CASSRTGITEAFF
cdr3_nt: TGCGCCAGCAGTAGGACAGGGATCACTGAAGCTTTCTTT
v_call: TRBV5-1
clone_size: .
j_call: TRBJ1-1
d_call: TRBD1

cdr3_aa: CASSPYLAGTDYNEQFF
cdr3_nt: TGCGCCAGCAGCCCATACCTAGCCGGGACTGACTACAATGAGCAGTTCTTC
v_call: TRBV4-3
clone_size: .
j_call: TRBJ2-1
d_call: .

cdr3_aa: CASSPAAGKSGEQYF
cdr3_nt: TGTGCCAGCAGCCCAGCGGCCGGGAAATCCGGCGAGCAGTACTTC
v_call: TRBV7-6
clone_size: few
j_call: TRBJ2-7
d_call: .

cdr3_aa: CASSTGQGANSPLHF
cdr3_nt: TGTGCCAGTAGTACAGGACAGGGGGCCAATTCACCCCTCCACTTT
v_call: TRBV19
clone_size: .
j_call: TRBJ1-6
d_call: TRBD1

cdr3_aa: CASSRPTELNTEAFF
cdr3_nt: TGTGCCAGCAGTCGGCCTACAGAGCTGAACACTGAAGCTTTCTTT
v_call: TRBV28
clone_size: .
j_call: TRBJ1-1
d_call: .

cdr3_aa: CASSQDRLDTQYF
cdr3_nt: TGTGCCAGCAGCCAGGACAGGTTGGATACGCAGTATTTT
v_call: TRBV3-1/TRBV3-2
clone_size: .
j_call: TRBJ2-3
d_call: TRBD1

cdr3_aa: CASSPNPDSSEAFF
cdr3_nt: TGTGCCAGCAGCCCTAATCCCGACAGCTCAGAAGCTTTCTTT
v_call: TRBV9
clone_size: .
j_call: TRBJ1-1
d_call: .

cdr3_aa: CASSETTRPNTEAFF
cdr3_nt: TGTGCCAGCAGTGAGACGACAAGGCCGAACACTGAAGCTTTCTTT
v_call: TRBV6-1
clone_size: .
j_call: TRBJ1-1
d_call: .

cdr3_aa: CASSSPPGEKNEKLFF
cdr3_nt: TGTGCCAGCAGCTCCCCCCCCGGGGAGAAAAATGAAAAACTGTTTTTT
v_call: TRBV5-6
clone_size: .
j_call: TRBJ1-4
d_call: .

cdr3_aa: CASAVPRTSGGTTIYNEQFF
cdr3_nt: TGCGCCAGCGCAGTTCCCCGGACTAGCGGGGGGACCACCATCTACAATGAGCAGTTCTTC
v_call: TRBV10-2
clone_size: .
j_call: TRBJ2-1
d_call: TRBD2